The 31 T cell receptor beta chains below all came from one sample that was sequenced in a study of Siglec-9 on CD8 T cells in melanoma. Measured with immunoSEQ multiplex PCR; TCRdb has only the in-frame clones, and not every one. The top ten clones hold more than 1.5% of a sample with some 37,000 clones, roughly 80% of them seen once. The sequencing input was Siglec-9- CD8+ T cells sorted from blood. The receptors originated from a human donor in good health.

This chain connects TRBV19 to TRBJ2-1; the match to TRBD1 covers 8 bases. CDR3 length equals 15 residues. The V segment lost 3 bases and the J segment 6 bases; nucleotides outside the gene matches: 7. Germline-derived CDR1 and CDR2 are LNHDA and SQIVND (reference sequence). CDR3 DNA sequence: TGTGCCAGTAGTATCCGGGACAGGCCGATCAATGAGCAGTTCTTC. Amino acids: CASSIRDRPINEQFF.

The V and J genes are TRBV28 and TRBJ2-1; 11 bases line up with TRBD2. The J segment lost 7 bases and the V segment lost 6 bases, leaving 20 bases of the junction unmatched. This CDR3 is 19 amino acids long. CDR1 is MDHEN, CDR2 SYDVKM, per germline. CDR3 in amino acids: CASRPPRDTRLAGLNEQFF. Written as DNA, the CDR3 is TGTGCCAGCAGACCCCCTCGGGACACCAGACTAGCGGGACTGAATGAGCAGTTCTTC.

The gene calls are TRBV27 and TRBJ1-5, with D possibly being TRBD1 (5 bases). This CDR3 contains 15 residues. Germline loops: CDR1 MNHEY, CDR2 SMNVEV (reference sequence). Trimming removed 5 bases at V and 2 bases at J, with 13 bases between. The DNA for the CDR3 is TGTGCCAGCAGTCCCAGGGAAGAGGGCAATCAGCCCCAGCATTTT. Protein: CASSPREEGNQPQHF.

V is TRBV7-6 and J is TRBJ2-7; D ambiguous. Deletions cut 1 base from V and 2 bases from J, with 9 bases between. In germline, CDR1 is SGHVS, CDR2 FNYEAQ. This CDR3 region has 14 residues. The CDR3 here is CASSLEAIPYEQYF. CDR3 in DNA: TGTGCCAGCAGCTTAGAGGCGATTCCCTACGAGCAGTACTTC.

This clone has a single count. The V call is TRBV28, the J call TRBJ1-2; TRBD1 might be the D (5 bases). With 7 bases removed from V and 4 bases from J, the gap between germline ends came to 16 bases. The CDR3 has 14 residues. Germline V gene sequence: CDR1 MDHEN, CDR2 SYDVKM. The DNA of the CDR3 is TGTGCCAGCACGGGATCGGGGGACCTCTATGGCTACACCTTC. Translating it yields CASTGSGDLYGYTF.

This clone has only one observation. The V and J genes are TRBV30 and TRBJ2-1, with D possibly called TRBD1 or TRBD2 (6 bases each). V was cut by 3 bases and J by 7 bases, with 16 bases left in between. Per germline, CDR1 GTSNPN and CDR2 SVGIG (reference sequence). The CDR3 covers 14 residues. The CDR3 region is CAWSGGRGLNEQFF. The CDR3 DNA follows: TGTGCCTGGAGCGGCGGACGGGGGCTGAATGAGCAGTTCTTC. Drawing the rest from reference TRBV30 and TRBJ2-1, the complete variable domain is SQTIHQWPATLVQPVGSPLSLECTVEGTSNPNLYWYRQAAGRGLQLLFYSVGIGQISSEVPQNLSASRPQDRQFILSSKKLLLSDSGFYLCAWSGGRGLNEQFFGPGTRLTVL.

This rearrangement joins TRBV27 to TRBJ2-7, with D tentatively TRBD1 (6 bases). CDR1 is MNHEY and CDR2 is SMNVEV in the germline V gene (reference sequence). CDR3 length: 16 residues. The germline V and J ends were trimmed by 4 bases and 0 bases, with 16 bases remaining between them. The CDR3 DNA reads as TGTGCCAGCAGTTCCACGCTGGACAGACCCTCCTACGAGCAGTACTTC. Translating gives CASSSTLDRPSYEQYF.

This chain connects TRBV19 to TRBJ2-3; TRBD2 matches 10 bases. Unmatched junction bases numbered 7, after V lost 2 bases and J lost 2 bases. The CDR3 totals 17 residues. Germline lookup yields CDR1 LNHDA and CDR2 SQIVND (reference sequence). The CDR3 coding sequence is TGTGCCAGTAGTATATGGGGAGCGGGAGGGCCCACAGATACGCAGTATTTT. Amino acid sequence: CASSIWGAGGPTDTQYF.

The chain links TRBV19 to TRBJ2-7, with D unclear. V was clipped by 1 base and J by 5 bases, with 6 bases between them. The length of the CDR3 is 12 residues. Germline values: CDR1 LNHDA, CDR2 SQIVND (reference sequence). The CDR3 reads CASSIGGNEQYF. DNA for the CDR3: TGTGCCAGTAGTATAGGGGGTAACGAGCAGTACTTC.

The rearrangement joins TRBV7-9 to TRBJ2-7, with D uncertain. Germline CDR1 is SEHNR and CDR2 is FQNEAQ (reference sequence). Trimming took off 3 bases at V and 5 bases at J, with 14 bases between the two ends. The CDR3 sequence is 14 residues long. Written as DNA, the CDR3 is TGTGCCAGCAGCTTTAATGTTCCCGCCGACGAGCAGTACTTC. Amino acid sequence: CASSFNVPADEQYF.

CDR3 residues: CASSLAANTGELFF. The CDR3 DNA sequence: TGTGCCAGCAGCTTGGCTGCGAACACCGGGGAGCTGTTTTTT. The chain combines TRBV5-6 with TRBJ2-2, with D hard to call. V was cut by 0 bases and J by 0 bases, with 3 bases left in between. Germline CDR1 is SGHDT and CDR2 is YYEEEE. CDR3 size: 14 residues.

The chain links TRBV27 to TRBJ2-5, with 10 positions matching TRBD1. The germline CDR1 and CDR2 sequences are MNHEY and SMNVEV (reference sequence). The CDR3 runs 16 residues. J was trimmed by 5 bases and V by 2 bases; bases with no gene match: 8. The CDR3 DNA follows: TGTGCCAGCAGTTTAGTGGGGGACAGGGGCTGGGAGACCCAGTACTTC. Its translation: CASSLVGDRGWETQYF.

This chain connects TRBV19 to TRBJ2-7; no reliable D call. The V gene lost 3 bases and the J gene lost 3 bases, with 6 bases spanning the gap. The germline gives CDR1 LNHDA, CDR2 SQIVND (reference sequence). The CDR3 contains 12 residues. The CDR3 nucleotides are TGTGCCAGTAGTATGCGCGGCTACGAGCAGTACTTC. It encodes CASSMRGYEQYF.

V usage is TRBV7-9 and J usage is TRBJ2-2; tentative D call: TRBD1 (5 bases). The CDR3 totals 14 residues. V lost 4 bases and J 3 bases, leaving 9 bases between the germline ends. Germline loops: CDR1 SEHNR, CDR2 FQNEAQ (reference sequence). This CDR3 reads CASSSVGDTGELFF. In DNA form, the CDR3 reads TGTGCCAGCAGCTCTGTAGGGGACACCGGGGAGCTGTTTTTT.

The chain has TRBV28 and TRBJ1-2; 8 positions agree with TRBD1. The germline CDR1 and CDR2 sequences are MDHEN and SYDVKM. V shed 5 bases and J 8 bases; nucleotides not matched to a gene: 13. The CDR3 is 15 amino acids. CDR3 nucleotide sequence: TGTGCCAGCAGTCCCCCGGGACAGGTCTTTTGGGGCTACACCTTC. This translates into CASSPPGQVFWGYTF.

This clone was seen a handful of times. J is TRBJ1-1 and V is TRBV6-5; D remains ambiguous. In germline, CDR1 is MNHEY, CDR2 SVGAGI. V was pared by 6 bases and J by 0 bases, with 8 bases between. The CDR3 has 13 residues. The CDR3 spells CASSPYMNTEAFF. CDR3 sequence (DNA): TGTGCCAGCAGCCCATACATGAACACTGAAGCTTTCTTT.

This clone occurred a few times. The CDR3 nucleotides are TGTGCCAGCAGTCACCAGGTAACTGAAGCTTTCTTT. This codes for CASSHQVTEAFF. The chain has TRBV6-1 and TRBJ1-1; D is uncertain. The V end was cut by 5 bases, the J end by 5 bases, with 9 bases between. The CDR3 is made up of 12 amino acids. Germline assignment: CDR1 MNHNS and CDR2 SASEGT.

V usage is TRBV11-2 and J usage is TRBJ1-1; TRBD1 is a possible D gene (6 bases). In germline, CDR1 is SGHAT, CDR2 FQNNGV. V was shortened by 1 base and J by 6 bases, with 15 bases between the two germline ends. The CDR3 length is 15 residues. This CDR3 reads CASSLAGGAGAEAFF. The CDR3 DNA follows: TGTGCCAGCAGCTTAGCGGGGGGGGCTGGCGCTGAAGCTTTCTTT.

The rearrangement joins TRBV6-6 to TRBJ1-3; D gene unclear. V lost 3 bases and J lost 0, with 9 bases in between. CDR3 size: 15 residues. Germline V gene lookup returns CDR1 MNHNY and CDR2 SVGAGI (reference sequence). The DNA of the CDR3 is TGTGCCAGCAGTTATAAGGCGGACTCTGGAAACACCATATATTTT. Protein sequence: CASSYKADSGNTIYF.

CDR3 amino acids: CASSLTGGLGFLEQYF. The CDR3 bases are TGTGCCAGCAGCCTGACCGGGGGGCTAGGATTCCTCGAGCAGTACTTC. The rearrangement joins TRBV5-6 to TRBJ2-7; weak D call: TRBD2 (7 bases). Germline V gene sequence: CDR1 SGHDT, CDR2 YYEEEE. The V end lost 4 bases, the J end lost 6 bases, and 23 bases lay between the germline ends. CDR3 size: 16 residues.

The chain's CDR3 is CASSKGGVADRGSQPQHF. DNA of the CDR3: TGTGCCAGCAGCAAAGGGGGAGTAGCGGACAGGGGTTCTCAGCCCCAGCATTTT. The chain has TRBV21-1 and TRBJ1-5; TRBD1 is taken as the D call from the table, unchecked against the DNA. TRBV21-1 is tagged as a pseudogene. The CDR3 totals 18 residues.

This clone was recorded once. This rearrangement joins TRBV29-1 to TRBJ2-1; D perhaps matches TRBD2 (6 bases). This CDR3 region has 17 residues. V gave up 3 bases and J gave up 4 bases, with 22 bases separating them. Germline CDR1 is SQVTM and CDR2 is ANQGSEA. The CDR3 region has the DNA TGCAGCGTTGACGAACCAACTAGCCCTACGTCATACAATGAGCAGTTCTTC. Residues: CSVDEPTSPTSYNEQFF.

The table lists this clone with a few counts. The chain has TRBV4-1 and TRBJ1-1; a possible D gene is TRBD1 (5 bases). Germline V gene lookup returns CDR1 MGHRA and CDR2 YSYEKL. Trimming removed 3 bases at V and 1 base at J, with 12 bases between. The CDR3 runs to 15 residues. CDR3 coding DNA: TGCGCCAGCAGCCACAGTACAGGAAAGAACACTGAAGCTTTCTTT. Its translation: CASSHSTGKNTEAFF.

The chain combines TRBV27 with TRBJ2-1; 9 bases map to TRBD2. Trimming at V came to 5 bases and at J to 8 bases, leaving 13 bases not matched to a gene. The CDR3 length is 16 residues. From germline, CDR1 is MNHEY and CDR2 SMNVEV (reference sequence). CDR3 residues: CASSPLAGYLSYEQFF. DNA for the CDR3: TGTGCCAGCAGTCCTCTAGCGGGATACTTAAGCTATGAGCAGTTCTTC.

In the case of this clone: Compared with germline, one end of the junction differs, possibly owing to a read error. The CDR3 reads CASREGADRFYTEAFF. The CDR3 nucleotides are TGTGCCAGCAGAGAAGGGGCAGATCGGTTTTACACTGAAGCTTTCTTT. This rearrangement joins TRBV6-1 to TRBJ1-1, with D possibly matching TRBD1 (5 bases). There are 16 residues in the CDR3. Germline CDR1 is MNHNS and CDR2 is SASEGT.

The V and J genes are TRBV27 and TRBJ2-7; D is uncertain. Looked up from germline, CDR1 is MNHEY and CDR2 is SMNVEV (reference sequence). This CDR3 is 14 amino acids long. The V gene lost 0 bases and the J gene lost 2 bases, with 8 bases spanning the gap. Here the CDR3 DNA reads TGTGCCAGCAGTTTATCTGGCACCACCTACGAGCAGTACTTC. This translates into CASSLSGTTYEQYF.

The sample holds a few counts of this clone. This rearrangement joins TRBV11-3 to TRBJ1-1; the D is unclear. Germline V CDR1 and CDR2: SGHNT, YENEEA. Trimming pared 1 base from V and 5 bases from J, leaving 5 bases between. The CDR3 has 12 residues. The CDR3 nucleotides read TGTGCCAGCAGCTTAGGTAGGACTGAAGCTTTCTTT. This sequence encodes CASSLGRTEAFF.

This chain joins TRBV28 and TRBJ2-7, with 15 bases aligning to TRBD2. The junction had 7 bases not matched to a gene; V was cut back by 9 bases and J by 7 bases. CDR1 and CDR2 (germline): MDHEN, SYDVKM. This CDR3 comprises 14 residues. DNA of the CDR3: TGTGCCAGTCGGACTAGCGGGAGGGTATGGGAGCAGTACTTC. Residues: CASRTSGRVWEQYF.

The rearrangement links TRBV6-5 to TRBJ2-1; no reliable D call. This CDR3 region has 14 residues. Germline CDR1 is MNHEY and CDR2 is SVGAGI. V was shortened by 6 bases and J by 6 bases, with 15 bases between the two germline ends. CDR3 nucleotide sequence: TGTGCCAGCAGCCCCGGGTACTCAGGCAATGAGCAGTTCTTC. Its translation is CASSPGYSGNEQFF.

The V gene is TRBV27, the J gene TRBJ1-1, with D perhaps matching TRBD1 (6 bases). The CDR3 extends over 14 amino acids. V lost 6 bases and J 0 bases, leaving 11 bases between the germline ends. Germline assignment: CDR1 MNHEY and CDR2 SMNVEV (reference sequence). CDR3 region: CASSWTALNTEAFF. The CDR3 nucleotides read TGTGCCAGCAGCTGGACAGCCCTGAACACTGAAGCTTTCTTT.

This chain uses TRBV30 with TRBJ1-6; D call uncertain. V was pared by 3 bases and J by 8 bases, with 8 bases between. CDR3 length: 12 residues. From germline, CDR1 is GTSNPN and CDR2 SVGIG (reference sequence). The CDR3 region is CAWRGLDSPLHF. The CDR3 region has the DNA TGTGCCTGGAGGGGTCTGGATTCACCCCTCCACTTT.